The entry that follows covers one TCR beta chain sequence. The clone's antigen remains unknown. Per-base qualities were not stored, and no clone one base away is much larger. This sample stems from a study of OX40 agonist ivuxolimab in advanced cancers. Broadly, across the study: The costimulatory receptor OX40 (CD134) was targeted by ivuxolimab, a fully human IgG2 agonistic monoclonal antibody. Three dose-escalation patients achieved partial responses, one with hepatocellular carcinoma and two with cutaneous melanoma. The paper covers the monotherapy dose-escalation part of the phase I ivuxolimab trial, which included N of about 50 patients. The point of sequencing TCRbeta in the periphery was to test whether ivuxolimab changed TCR sequence diversity and drove clonal T-cell expansion. Prior anti-PD-1, anti-PD-L1 or anti-CTLA-4 therapy was permitted, and checkpoint inhibitors had been received by under 50% of dose-escalation patients. A male proportion of 82.7% and a mean age of approximately 62 years, ranging from about 23 to 79, were recorded for the dose-escalation cohort. Among the roughly 50 dose-escalation patients, about 19 had hepatocellular carcinoma, around 15 melanoma, 9 renal cell carcinoma and 9 head and neck cancer. Intravenous ivuxolimab was administered to patients every 2 weeks at six dose levels: 0.01, 0.1, 0.3, 1.5, 3 and 10 mg/kg. What the work shows at the level of the full study, not this receptor alone: After ivuxolimab, CD8+ T cells had more expanded clones than CD4+ T cells on average. At doses of 0.1 to 3.0 mg/kg, clonal expansion of both CD4+ and CD8+ blood T cells was observed from baseline to week 6. Partial responders in the 0.1-3.0 mg/kg groups had among the lowest normalized peripheral clonal expansion, especially among CD8+ T cells. Low levels of normalized T-cell clonal expansion were also seen in some nonresponding patients. The antigen specificity of the clonally expanded peripheral T cells was not determined.

Patients with a history of autoimmune disease or receiving systemic immunosuppression were excluded from the trial. In every dose cohort, peripheral blood was drawn for TCR sequencing at baseline, cycle 4 day 1, and cycle 7 day 1. Samples came from an open-label, multicenter, first-in-human phase I dose-escalation trial of ivuxolimab. Adults with locally advanced or metastatic head and neck squamous cell, hepatocellular, melanoma or renal cell carcinoma were enrolled in the trial. Before TCR sequencing, CD4+ T cells and CD8+ T cells were sorted from peripheral blood as separate populations. To sequence the TCRbeta CDR3 region, genomic DNA was isolated from the sorted cells. The immunoSEQ Assay was used for sequencing of TCRbeta CDR3 regions. TCRdb limited this immuneACCESS table to in-frame rearrangements with V and J called. A share of clones is missing; checked studies link under half to unresolved V genes, and the rest is unexplained. The sample table lists about 60,000 clones, more than 75% of them with a count of one. 0.95% to 1.4% of the sample goes to the ten largest clones.

This sequence was found in an adult with an advanced solid tumor such as melanoma, head and neck, liver or kidney cancer. The material sequenced was CD4+ or CD8+ T cells sorted from blood, taken in a trial of the OX40 agonist ivuxolimab.

The base sequence is TGTGCCATCAGTGAGAAGGGGACTAGCGGGACCAGATGGACAGATACGCAGTATTTT. This gives the protein CAISEKGTSGTRWTDTQYF. The chain was built from TRBV10-3 and TRBJ2-3, with 13 bases matching TRBD2. CDR1 and CDR2 were assigned from the germline V gene as ENHRY and SYGVKD. The CDR3 contains 19 residues, cysteine and phenylalanine counted. Only CDR3 DNA remains: 57 bases, in frame from the first base. The junction shows trimming of 2 bases on V and 3 bases on J, and the gene matches do not reach 11 bases of it.